One sample yielded the 27 T cell receptor beta chains listed below, sequenced in a study. TCRdb re-called the 5' RACE reads with MiXCR, one entry per CDR3 protein. This sample has a few thousand distinct CDR3 sequences; about 75% occur once, and the top ten carry 3.5% to 4.5%. Sample: memory CD4+ T cells sorted from a lymph node. Subset of the sample: memory CD4+ T cells, CD4+CD45RO+CD25-. Source of these receptors: a female donor with breast cancer.

The V gene is TRBV29-1, the J gene TRBJ2-3, with TRBD2 matching over 12 bases. CDR3 length equals 15 residues. V lost 6 bases, J lost 2 bases, and 6 bases stayed unmatched. Germline CDR1 reads SQVTM; CDR2 reads ANQGSEA. The CDR3 region has the DNA TGCAGCGTCCAGAGACTAGCGGGAGTCACAGATACGCAGTATTTT. Residues: CSVQRLAGVTDTQYF.

The V call is TRBV2, the J call TRBJ2-7; possible D gene TRBD1, 5 bases. This CDR3 has 15 amino acids. Per the germline V gene, CDR1 is SNHLY and CDR2 is FYNNEI. The V gene lost 6 bases and the J gene lost 1 base, with 16 bases spanning the gap. The CDR3 region is CASRVQERLSYEQYF. The CDR3 nucleotides are TGTGCCAGCAGAGTACAGGAGCGCCTGTCCTACGAGCAGTACTTC.

The chain links TRBV7-9 to TRBJ1-1, with D tentatively TRBD1 (5 bases). This CDR3 comprises 13 residues. The V end was cut by 3 bases, the J end by 1 base, with 6 bases between. Germline V gene lookup returns CDR1 SEHNR and CDR2 FQNEAQ (reference sequence). The CDR3 nucleotides are TGTGCCAGCAGCTTTCAGGGGAACACTGAAGCTTTCTTT. It encodes CASSFQGNTEAFF.

The sample holds one count of this clonotype. The genes are TRBV25-1 and TRBJ2-5; D is perhaps TRBD2 (6 bases). Germline CDR1 is MGHDK and CDR2 is SYGVNS. With 7 bases removed from V and 5 bases from J, the gap between germline ends came to 14 bases. This CDR3 has 13 amino acids. The CDR3 protein is CASTRWSGETQYF. Written as DNA, the CDR3 is TGTGCCAGCACCCGGTGGAGCGGGGAGACCCAGTACTTC.

This clonotype occurred a few times. The V call is TRBV5-1, the J call TRBJ1-2, with D hard to call. This CDR3 has 13 residues. V was pared by 0 bases and J by 3 bases, with 6 bases between. Germline V gives CDR1 SGHRS, CDR2 YFSETQ. CDR3 amino acids: CASSLAGYYGYTF. CDR3 in DNA: TGCGCCAGCAGCTTGGCGGGATACTATGGCTACACCTTC.

This clonotype has just one count. At one of its ends the junction is not consistent with the germline gene, which may arise from a read error. The genes are TRBV4-2 and TRBJ2-7, with D possibly matching TRBD2 (5 bases). Germline assignment: CDR1 LGHNA and CDR2 YNFKEQ. The CDR3 length is 13 residues. The CDR3 loop is CASSQDIASGQYF. The CDR3 DNA is TGCGCCAGCAGCCAAGATATAGCCAGCGGGCAGTACTTC.

V and J are TRBV24-1 and TRBJ2-3, with 11 nucleotides matching TRBD2. Germline trimming cut 3 bases from V and 4 bases from J; bases unmatched to any gene: 5. This CDR3 region has 16 residues. Germline V gene lookup returns CDR1 KGHDR and CDR2 SFDVKD. The CDR3, as DNA: TGTGCCACCAGTGATACTAGCGGGAGATCCCCAGATACGCAGTATTTT. Translation gives CATSDTSGRSPDTQYF.

J is TRBJ2-7 and V is TRBV28, with 8 bases that match TRBD1. Trimming at V came to 4 bases and at J to 5 bases, leaving 7 bases not matched to a gene. Germline assignment: CDR1 MDHEN and CDR2 SYDVKM. There are 14 residues in the CDR3. The CDR3 DNA follows: TGTGCCAGCAGTTCCTCCGACAGGGGCCACGAGCAGTACTTC. This translates into CASSSSDRGHEQYF.

V usage is TRBV10-3 and J usage is TRBJ2-1; no firm D call. The CDR3 covers 16 residues. Per germline, CDR1 ENHRY and CDR2 SYGVKD. With 0 bases removed from V and 3 bases from J, the gap between germline ends came to 12 bases. The CDR3 region is CAISESDGFRYNEQFF. The CDR3, as DNA: TGTGCCATCAGTGAGTCCGACGGTTTTCGCTACAATGAGCAGTTCTTC.

The chain uses TRBV5-1 and TRBJ2-1; TRBD1 agrees at 8 bases. This CDR3 spans 15 amino acids. V lost 5 bases, J lost 7 bases, and 11 bases stayed unmatched. Looked up from germline, CDR1 is SGHRS and CDR2 is YFSETQ. The CDR3 sequence: CASSLTPGDRNEQFF. DNA for the CDR3: TGCGCCAGCAGTTTAACCCCGGGGGACAGGAATGAGCAGTTCTTC.

This clonotype has only one observation. The chain recombines TRBV5-1 with TRBJ2-3, with D tentatively TRBD1 (5 bases). V was clipped by 5 bases and J by 2 bases, with 12 bases between them. In germline, CDR1 is SGHRS, CDR2 YFSETQ. This CDR3 spans 14 amino acids. The CDR3 DNA is TGCGCCAGCAGTCCGCGGACACTCACAGATACGCAGTATTTT. It codes for CASSPRTLTDTQYF.

The sample holds a few counts of this clonotype. The chain links TRBV6-5 to TRBJ1-2; D ambiguous. Trimming removed 6 bases at V and 1 base at J, with 6 bases between. Per germline, CDR1 MNHEY and CDR2 SVGAGI. CDR3 length: 12 amino acids. The CDR3 protein is CASSRSNYGYTF. The CDR3 DNA sequence: TGTGCCAGCAGCAGGAGTAACTATGGCTACACCTTC.

This chain connects TRBV6-1 to TRBJ2-3, with no clear D. The V end lost 3 bases, the J end lost 4 bases, and 11 bases lay between the germline ends. Germline lookup yields CDR1 MNHNS and CDR2 SASEGT. The CDR3 totals 14 residues. The CDR3 DNA sequence: TGTGCCAGCAGTGATGACAATTGGGCAGATACGCAGTATTTT. Translated: CASSDDNWADTQYF.

Comments on this clonotype: This CDR3 fails to terminate in the conserved phenylalanine or tryptophan, so it likely reflects a read error. The chain links TRBV20-1 to TRBJ1-1; a possible D gene is TRBD1 (6 bases). Trimming pared 5 bases from V and 2 bases from J, leaving 9 bases between. Germline CDR1 is DFQATT and CDR2 is SNEGSKA (reference sequence). CDR3 length: 12 amino acids. In nucleotides, the CDR3 is TGCAGTGCTTTACAGGGAAACACTGAAGCTTTCTTA. Translated, it gives CSALQGNTEAFL.

The sample holds one count of this clonotype. This CDR3 reads CASSLTPGQVYGDTGELFF. For the CDR3, the DNA is TGCGCCAGCAGCTTGACGCCGGGACAGGTCTACGGGGACACCGGGGAGCTGTTTTTT. V usage is TRBV5-1 and J usage is TRBJ2-2; 8 bases map to TRBD1. The CDR3 extends over 19 amino acids. In germline, CDR1 is SGHRS, CDR2 YFSETQ. The V segment lost 1 base and the J segment 3 bases; nucleotides outside the gene matches: 14.

Points on this clonotype: The junction and the germline gene differ at one end; a read error may be behind it. This chain joins TRBV5-6 and TRBJ2-1; D uncertain. CDR3 length equals 13 residues. Germline values: CDR1 SGHDT, CDR2 YYEEEE. Here the CDR3 reads CASSLVDHDEQLF. CDR3 bases: TGTGCCAGCAGCTTGGTGGACCACGATGAGCAGCTCTTC. The variable domain in full, completed from reference TRBV5-6 and TRBJ2-1, reads DAGVTQSPTHLIKTRGQQVTLRCSPKSGHDTVSWYQQALGQGPQFIFQYYEEEERQRGNFPDRFSGHQFPNYSSELNVNALLLGDSALYLCASSLVDHDEQLFGPGTRLTVL.

This clonotype appeared a single time. The chain employs TRBV4-2 and TRBJ2-1, with TRBD2 as a possible D gene (5 bases). Trimming left V 0 bases short and J 0 bases short, with 12 bases between. The CDR3 covers 17 residues. From germline, CDR1 is LGHNA and CDR2 YNFKEQ. CDR3 amino acids: CASSQDLVGSSYNEQFF. For the CDR3, the DNA is TGTGCCAGCAGCCAAGATCTCGTGGGGAGCTCCTACAATGAGCAGTTCTTC.

This clonotype was detected only a few times. The chain uses TRBV3-1 and TRBJ2-5; TRBD2 might be the D (5 bases). Germline assignment: CDR1 LGHDT and CDR2 YNNKEL (reference sequence). Trimming took off 1 base at V and 5 bases at J, with 11 bases between the two ends. This CDR3 is 14 amino acids long. CDR3 protein: CASSQGQRYETQYF. The DNA for the CDR3 is TGTGCCAGCAGCCAAGGTCAGCGGTACGAGACCCAGTACTTC.

The chain couples TRBV7-3 to TRBJ1-1, with D perhaps matching TRBD1 (5 bases). This CDR3 region has 13 residues. Germline V gene lookup returns CDR1 SGHTA and CDR2 FQGTGA. Trimming removed 5 bases from V and 2 bases from J, with 9 bases in between. Written as DNA, the CDR3 is TGTGCCAGCAGCGACACAGGCAACACTGAAGCTTTCTTT. This encodes CASSDTGNTEAFF. The full variable domain, completed using reference TRBV7-3 and TRBJ1-1, is GAGVSQTPSNKVTEKGKYVELRCDPISGHTALYWYRQSLGQGPEFLIYFQGTGAADDSGLPNDRFFAVRPEGSVSTLKIQRTERGDSAVYLCASSDTGNTEAFFGQGTRLTVV.

The chain uses TRBV7-2 and TRBJ2-3; D remains ambiguous. Trimming took 0 bases from V and 2 from J, leaving 3 bases between them. CDR3 length: 13 amino acids. The V gene's germline CDR1 is SGHTA and CDR2 FQGNSA. CDR3 amino acids: CASSLAFTDTQYF. In DNA form, the CDR3 reads TGTGCCAGCAGCTTAGCTTTCACAGATACGCAGTATTTT.

This chain links TRBV7-3 with TRBJ1-4; D is unclear. Germline CDR1 SGHTA, CDR2 FQGTGA. There are 14 residues in the CDR3. V was clipped by 1 base and J by 5 bases, with 8 bases between them. CDR3 nucleotide sequence: TGTGCCAGCAGCTTAATGTCTAGCAATGAAAAACTGTTTTTT. Protein: CASSLMSSNEKLFF.

The chain is built from TRBV5-1 and TRBJ2-6; no clear D gene. This CDR3 contains 16 residues. Trimming stripped 3 bases from V and 0 bases from J, with 10 bases between. The germline V gene has CDR1 SGHRS and CDR2 YFSETQ. The CDR3 DNA reads as TGCGCCAGCAGCTCCGGTTTTGACTCTGGGGCCAACGTCCTGACTTTC. This codes for CASSSGFDSGANVLTF.

By proportion, this clonotype is medium-sized (0.01 to 0.1%). The V and J genes are TRBV5-1 and TRBJ2-5; the match to TRBD1 covers 11 bases. Germline V gene lookup returns CDR1 SGHRS and CDR2 YFSETQ. The CDR3 length is 17 residues. The trim removed 0 bases at V and 7 bases at J, leaving 11 bases unmatched. CDR3 region: CASSLGTGQGVSGTQYF. As DNA, the CDR3 is TGCGCCAGCAGCTTGGGAACGGGACAGGGGGTCTCAGGGACCCAGTACTTC.

This chain connects TRBV6-6 to TRBJ1-6; no clear D. The germline V and J ends were trimmed by 6 bases and 3 bases, with 15 bases remaining between them. Germline V gives CDR1 MNHNY, CDR2 SVGAGI (reference sequence). The CDR3 length is 16 residues. The CDR3 region has the DNA TGTGCCAGCAGCGACGGAACTATAGGCTATAATTCACCCCTCCACTTT. The encoded protein is CASSDGTIGYNSPLHF.

This chain links TRBV20-1 with TRBJ1-6; TRBD1 is a possible D gene (5 bases). V was shortened by 3 bases and J by 2 bases, with 17 bases between the two germline ends. Germline V lookup: CDR1 DFQATT, CDR2 SNEGSKA (reference sequence). The CDR3 contains 17 residues. As DNA, the CDR3 is TGCAGTGCTAGGGCTTTAGCGGGGGGTGCCTATAATTCACCCCTCCACTTT. Its protein is CSARALAGGAYNSPLHF.

The chain recombines TRBV10-3 with TRBJ2-3; D is unresolved. The CDR3 extends over 12 amino acids. Germline assignment: CDR1 ENHRY and CDR2 SYGVKD. V lost 10 bases, J lost 2 bases, and 10 bases lay in between. CDR3 in amino acids: CATTPNTDTQYF. CDR3 DNA sequence: TGTGCCACCACCCCCAACACAGATACGCAGTATTTT.

The CDR3 DNA follows: TGTGCCAGCAGCTTAACGGCGGGAGTAGGAGAGCAGTACTTC. Its translation is CASSLTAGVGEQYF. The chain combines TRBV11-1 with TRBJ2-7; TRBD2 matches at 7 bases. Germline assignment: CDR1 SGHAT and CDR2 FQDESV (reference sequence). V dropped 2 bases and J dropped 7; count of bases not matched to a gene: 8. The CDR3 is 14 amino acids.